Here is one T cell receptor beta chain with its context. Its specific antigen is unknown. The sample holds no much larger clone one base away, and base qualities are not on file. Different DNA sequences within this sample yield the same CDR3. CDR1 and CDR2, looked up from the germline V gene (reference sequence), are LNHDA and SQIVND. The V end gives up 10 bases and the J end 7 bases, leaving 7 bases in the junction not matched to a gene. The cysteine opens and the phenylalanine closes a CDR3 of 12 amino acids. CDR3 DNA only is kept here, 36 bases in frame from base 1. Using the deep immunoSEQ assay, TCR CDR3 regions were amplified from genomic DNA by multiplex PCR. Extracted genomic DNA from each cell subset was distributed evenly across all wells of several immunoSEQ 96-well plates, and each plate was treated as a replicate. For sorted subsets, roughly 200 ng of genomic DNA, equivalent to tens of thousands of T cell genomes, went into each replicate PCR. Purified libraries were measured with a Qubit 3.0 fluorometer, size-checked on a Bioanalyzer 2100, and measured again with the KAPA Library Quantification kit. Every immunoSEQ 96-well plate was sequenced on a dedicated single-read 150-cycle Illumina NextSeq 550 flow cell. The paper's data handling went like this. Because the immunoSEQ output included only junctional sequences and no quality scores, the filtering could not be the same as the filtering used for full-length reads. Sequences were annotated with PyIR, a Python wrapper for IgBLAST v1.9, using IMGT germline references to assign V/J genes and CDR3. Reads with weak V/J assignments (E-value above 1e-6), missing CDR3, stop codons, out-of-frame junctions, or ambiguous translated residues were removed. V3J clonotypes were defined as sequences sharing the same inferred V gene, J gene, and CDR3 amino acid sequence. Percentage overlap between repertoires was calculated by dividing the number of shared unique clonotypes by the size of the smaller repertoire. RTK rarefaction, the Chao1 estimator, and Recon v2.1 estimates of unobserved clonotypes were used to assess repertoire richness. For all TCRbeta clonotypes obtained by the gDNA method from four donors, generation probabilities were computed with OLGA. TCRdb carries this immuneACCESS record with in-frame sequences only. Its versions omit some clonotypes, under half of them owing to an unresolved V gene in the studies checked, with the rest unexplained. That table furnishes V, J and clone size, whereas the DNA furnished D and trimming. For this sample the table gives under 2,500,000 clones, of which around 95% were detected only once. Around 0.13% of the sample rests with the top ten.

Healthy HIV-negative adults with no recently reported acute infections or vaccinations were included as donors. Every donor was a Caucasian adult residing in Nashville, Tennessee, USA. CD4+ T cells were enriched through magnetic negative selection, after which naive cells were positively selected on CD45RA and the remaining negative fraction served as the memory subset. After blood collection by leukapheresis, PBMCs were isolated using Ficoll-Histopaque density gradient centrifugation and then cryopreserved in the vapor phase of liquid nitrogen. Purity and quantity of every magnetically sorted T cell population were checked by analytical flow cytometry. Each sorted fraction had its genomic DNA isolated and then quantified by UV absorbance on a Nanodrop 2000c. The record originates from a study of shared clonotypes between healthy human individuals (dated by TCRdb to 2018 to 2020). For the study in its entirety: Three men and two women, aged 18 to 49 years, made up the cohort. Between about 0.85 and 9.5 billion PBMCs per donor were obtained by leukapheresis. To estimate repertoire size and how much clonotypes are shared between individuals, the study performed deep sequencing of blood TCR repertoires from five healthy adults. To increase sequencing depth and limit assay-specific biases, different laboratories used diverse techniques to prepare libraries and sequence TCR repertoires. For each donor, three plates each were used for CD4 naive and CD4 memory, two plates were used for CD8 naive, and one plate was used for CD8 memory. The investigation overall reported the following: About 5% of naive CD4, 3.5% of naive CD8, around 2.3% of memory CD4, and 0.4% of memory CD8 clonotypes were shared across four donors. Larger estimated clonotype richness was generally found for naive subsets than for memory subsets. Even with the large sequencing depth, rarefaction of the sorted-subset datasets indicated that sequencing was incomplete. Because the study included only a small number of donors, the genetic and exposure-history diversity represented was limited. Higher generation probabilities were observed for clonotypes shared by all four sorted-subset donors than for non-shared clonotypes. Sampling was restricted to blood, and TCR repertoires in tissue are likely to differ from TCR repertoires in blood. Pairwise subsampling indicated that sequencing depth was expected to affect the degree of clonotype sharing among donors.

The receptor chain draws on TRBV19 and TRBJ1-2; 9 middle bases align to TRBD1. This TCR was recovered from a man aged 18 to 29 in good health. What was sequenced was naive CD4+ T cells sorted from blood. Read against the paper, the sample's cell subset or site label means: CD45RA+ positively selected. This receptor has the CDR3 CATATGGRGYTF. The nucleotides are TGTGCCACAGCGACAGGGGGTCGTGGCTACACCTTC.